This TCR beta chain was sequenced during a study of OX40 agonist ivuxolimab in advanced cancers. Turning to the overall study: The costimulatory receptor OX40 (CD134) was targeted by ivuxolimab, a fully human IgG2 agonistic monoclonal antibody. Intravenous ivuxolimab was administered to patients every 2 weeks at six dose levels: 0.01, 0.1, 0.3, 1.5, 3 and 10 mg/kg. Of the roughly 51 patients in dose escalation, some 20 had hepatocellular carcinoma, about 15 had melanoma, 9 had renal cell carcinoma and 9 had head and neck cancer. A male proportion of 82.7% and a mean age of about 60 years, ranging from 23 to 79, were recorded for the dose-escalation cohort. Prior anti-PD-1, anti-PD-L1 or anti-CTLA-4 therapy was permitted, and checkpoint inhibitors had been received by roughly two fifths of dose-escalation patients. Partial responses were achieved by three dose-escalation patients, of whom one had hepatocellular carcinoma and two had cutaneous melanoma. The purpose of peripheral TCRbeta sequencing was to test whether ivuxolimab changed TCR sequence diversity and led to clonal T-cell expansion. The monotherapy dose-escalation portion (N of about 50 patients) of the phase I ivuxolimab trial is reported in the paper. Broad study findings and their caveats: Low levels of normalized T-cell clonal expansion were also seen in some patients who did not respond. In partial responders in the 0.1-3.0 mg/kg groups, normalized peripheral clonal expansion was found to be among the lowest, especially among CD8+ T cells. Which antigens the clonally expanded peripheral T cells were specific for was not determined. After ivuxolimab, more expanded clones were found on average in CD8+ T cells than in CD4+ T cells. At doses of 0.1 to 3.0 mg/kg, clonal expansion of both CD4+ and CD8+ T cells in blood was seen between baseline and week 6.

Notes on this clone: No antigen is known for it. No base qualities exist here, and no much larger clone lies one base off it. Other DNA variants within this sample encode the same CDR3.

For sequencing of the TCRbeta CDR3 region, genomic DNA was extracted from the sorted cells. The immunoSEQ Assay was used to sequence the TCRbeta CDR3 regions. TCRdb carries this immuneACCESS record with in-frame sequences only. Its versions omit some clonotypes, under half of them owing to an unresolved V gene in the studies checked, with the rest unexplained. Across this sample there are 16,000 or so clones, with approximately 86% seen only once. The ten largest clones add up to 3.9% of the sample. Patients with a history of autoimmune disease or receiving systemic immunosuppression were excluded from the trial. Peripheral blood for TCR sequencing was drawn from every dose cohort at baseline, at cycle 4 day 1 and at cycle 7 day 1. Samples were obtained from an open-label, multicenter, first-in-human phase I dose-escalation trial of ivuxolimab. Adults with locally advanced or metastatic melanoma, renal cell, hepatocellular, or head and neck squamous cell carcinoma were enrolled in the trial. Before TCR sequencing, CD4+ and CD8+ T cells were separately sorted from peripheral blood.

Here the sequenced sample was CD4+ or CD8+ T cells sorted from blood, taken in a trial of the OX40 agonist ivuxolimab. The receptor was derived from an adult with an advanced solid tumor such as melanoma, head and neck, liver or kidney cancer.

The CDR3 region has the sequence CASSPRTSVHTQYF. The sequence in DNA is TGTGCCAGCAGCCCTCGGACTAGTGTCCATACGCAGTATTTT. The V and J genes are TRBV9 and TRBJ2-3; TRBD2 aligns with 7 central bases. According to the germline V gene, CDR1 reads SGDLS and CDR2 reads YYNGEE. The CDR3 measures 14 amino acids from cysteine to phenylalanine. Only CDR3 DNA remains: 42 bases, in frame from the first base. After removal of 4 bases from V and 7 bases from J, the junction retains 9 bases not matched to a gene.